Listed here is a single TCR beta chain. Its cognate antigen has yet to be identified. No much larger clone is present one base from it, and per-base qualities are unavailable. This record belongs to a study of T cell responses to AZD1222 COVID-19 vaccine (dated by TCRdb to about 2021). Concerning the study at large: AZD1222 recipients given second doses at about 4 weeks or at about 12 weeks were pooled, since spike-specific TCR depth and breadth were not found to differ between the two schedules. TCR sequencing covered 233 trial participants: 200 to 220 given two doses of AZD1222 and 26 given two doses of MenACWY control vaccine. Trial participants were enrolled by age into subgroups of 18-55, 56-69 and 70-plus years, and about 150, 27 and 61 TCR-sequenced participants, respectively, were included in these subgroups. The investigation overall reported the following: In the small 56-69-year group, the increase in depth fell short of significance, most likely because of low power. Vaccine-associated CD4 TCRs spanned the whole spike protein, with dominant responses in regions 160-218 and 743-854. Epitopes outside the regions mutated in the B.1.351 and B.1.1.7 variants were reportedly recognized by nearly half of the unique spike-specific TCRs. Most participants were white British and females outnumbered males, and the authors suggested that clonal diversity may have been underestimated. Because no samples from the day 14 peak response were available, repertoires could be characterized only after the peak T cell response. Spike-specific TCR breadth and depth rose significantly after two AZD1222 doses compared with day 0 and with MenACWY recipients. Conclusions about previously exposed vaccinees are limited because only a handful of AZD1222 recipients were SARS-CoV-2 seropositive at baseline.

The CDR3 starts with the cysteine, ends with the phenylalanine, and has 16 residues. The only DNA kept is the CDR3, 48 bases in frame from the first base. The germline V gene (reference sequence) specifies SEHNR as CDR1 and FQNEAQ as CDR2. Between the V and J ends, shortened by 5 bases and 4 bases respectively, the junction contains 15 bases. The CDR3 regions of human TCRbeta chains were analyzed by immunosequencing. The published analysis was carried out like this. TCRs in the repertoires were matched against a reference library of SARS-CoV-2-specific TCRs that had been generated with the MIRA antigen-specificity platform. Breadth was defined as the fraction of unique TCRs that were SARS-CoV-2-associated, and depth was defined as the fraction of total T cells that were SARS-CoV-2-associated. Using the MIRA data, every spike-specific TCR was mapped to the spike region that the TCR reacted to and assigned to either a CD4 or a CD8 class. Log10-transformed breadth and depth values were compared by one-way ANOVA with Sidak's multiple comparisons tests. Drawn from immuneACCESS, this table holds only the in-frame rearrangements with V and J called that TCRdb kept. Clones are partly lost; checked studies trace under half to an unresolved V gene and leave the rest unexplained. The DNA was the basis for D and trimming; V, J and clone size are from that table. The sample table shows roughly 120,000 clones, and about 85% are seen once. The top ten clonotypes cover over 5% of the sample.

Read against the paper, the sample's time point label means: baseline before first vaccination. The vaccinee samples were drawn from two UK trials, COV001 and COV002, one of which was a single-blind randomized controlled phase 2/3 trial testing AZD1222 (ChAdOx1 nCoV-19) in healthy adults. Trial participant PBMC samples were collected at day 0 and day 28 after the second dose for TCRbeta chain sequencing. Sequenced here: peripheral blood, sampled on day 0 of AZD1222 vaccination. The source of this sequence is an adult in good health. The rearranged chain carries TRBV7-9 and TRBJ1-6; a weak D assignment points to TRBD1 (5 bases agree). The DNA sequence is TGTGCCAGCAGCCTGGACACCGCGGGGTATAATTCACCCCTCCACTTT. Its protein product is CASSLDTAGYNSPLHF. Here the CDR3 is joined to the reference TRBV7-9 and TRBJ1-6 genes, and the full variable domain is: DTGVSQNPRHKITKRGQNVTFRCDPISEHNRLYWYRQTLGQGPEFLTYFQNEAQLEKSRLLSDRFSAERPKGSFSTLEIQRTEQGDSAMYLCASSLDTAGYNSPLHFGNGTRLTVT.